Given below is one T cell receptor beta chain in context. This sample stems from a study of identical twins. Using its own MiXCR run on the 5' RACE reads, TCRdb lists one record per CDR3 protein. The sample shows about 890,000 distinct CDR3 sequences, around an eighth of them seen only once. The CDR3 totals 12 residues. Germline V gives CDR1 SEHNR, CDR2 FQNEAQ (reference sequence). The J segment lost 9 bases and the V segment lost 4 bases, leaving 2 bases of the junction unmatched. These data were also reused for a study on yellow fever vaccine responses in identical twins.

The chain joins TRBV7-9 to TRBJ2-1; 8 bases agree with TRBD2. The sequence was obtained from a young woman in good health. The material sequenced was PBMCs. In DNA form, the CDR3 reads TGTGCCAGCAGCTCGGGAGGGACTGAGCAGTTCTTC. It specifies CASSSGGTEQFF.